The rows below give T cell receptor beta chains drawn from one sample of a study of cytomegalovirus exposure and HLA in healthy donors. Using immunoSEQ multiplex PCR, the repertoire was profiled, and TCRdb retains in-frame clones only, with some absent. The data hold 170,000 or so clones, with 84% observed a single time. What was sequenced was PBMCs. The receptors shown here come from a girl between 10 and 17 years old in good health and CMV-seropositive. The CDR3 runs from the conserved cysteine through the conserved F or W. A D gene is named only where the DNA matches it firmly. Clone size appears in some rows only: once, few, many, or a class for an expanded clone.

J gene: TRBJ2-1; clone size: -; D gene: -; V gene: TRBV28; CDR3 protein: CASTTDRTSYNEQFF; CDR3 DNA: TGTGCCAGCACTACAGACAGGACGTCCTACAATGAGCAGTTCTTC
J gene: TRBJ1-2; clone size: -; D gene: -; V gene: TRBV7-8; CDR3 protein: CASSLFQNRLGYGYTF; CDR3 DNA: TGTGCCAGCAGCTTATTTCAGAACAGGTTGGGTTATGGCTACACCTTC
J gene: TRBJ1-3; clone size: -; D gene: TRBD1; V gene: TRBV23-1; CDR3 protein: CASSLVPGQGTAGNTIYF; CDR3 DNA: TGCGCCAGCAGTCTAGTCCCGGGACAGGGCACTGCTGGAAACACCATATATTTT
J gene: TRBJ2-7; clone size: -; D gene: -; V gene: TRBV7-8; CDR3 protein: CASSAKAGQSSYEQYF; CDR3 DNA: TGTGCCAGCAGTGCCAAGGCGGGACAGAGCTCCTACGAGCAGTACTTC
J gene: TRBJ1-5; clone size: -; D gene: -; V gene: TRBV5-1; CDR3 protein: CASSLAAGNSNQPQHF; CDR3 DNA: TGCGCCAGCAGCTTGGCGGCAGGAAATAGCAATCAGCCCCAGCATTTT
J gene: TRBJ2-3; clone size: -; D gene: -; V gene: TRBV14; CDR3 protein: CASSPHSGDTQYF; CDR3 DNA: TGTGCCAGCAGCCCCCACTCGGGAGATACGCAGTATTTT
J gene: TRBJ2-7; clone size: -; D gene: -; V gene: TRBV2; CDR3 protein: CASSVDRDYEQYF; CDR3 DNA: TGTGCCAGCAGCGTTGACAGAGACTACGAGCAGTACTTC
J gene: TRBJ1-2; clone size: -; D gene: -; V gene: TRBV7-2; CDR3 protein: CASREGPAYGYTF; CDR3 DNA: TGTGCCAGCAGGGAGGGACCGGCATATGGCTACACCTTC
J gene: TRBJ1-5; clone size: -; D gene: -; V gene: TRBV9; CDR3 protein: CASSVAPNSNQPQHF; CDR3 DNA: TGTGCCAGCAGCGTAGCTCCTAATAGCAATCAGCCCCAGCATTTT
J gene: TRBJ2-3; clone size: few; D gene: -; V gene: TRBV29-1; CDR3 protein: CSSGLGGGTDTQYF; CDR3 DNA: TGCAGCTCAGGGCTGGGGGGAGGAACAGATACGCAGTATTTT
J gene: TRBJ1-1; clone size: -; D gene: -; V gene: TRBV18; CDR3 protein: CASSPGEGTEAFF; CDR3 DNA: TGTGCCAGCTCACCGGGGGAGGGGACTGAAGCTTTCTTT
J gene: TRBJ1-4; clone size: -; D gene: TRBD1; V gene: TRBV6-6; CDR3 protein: CASTLAGGLNEKLFF; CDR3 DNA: TGTGCCAGCACCCTCGCAGGGGGCTTAAACGAAAAACTGTTTTTT
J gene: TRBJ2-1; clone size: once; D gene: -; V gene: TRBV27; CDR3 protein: CASRPRGVSYNEQFF; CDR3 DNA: TGTGCCAGCAGACCCAGGGGGGTCTCCTACAATGAGCAGTTCTTC
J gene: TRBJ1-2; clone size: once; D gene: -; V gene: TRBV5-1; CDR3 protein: CASSPRSGPYGYTF; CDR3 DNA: TGCGCCAGCAGCCCCCGGTCAGGGCCCTATGGCTACACCTTC
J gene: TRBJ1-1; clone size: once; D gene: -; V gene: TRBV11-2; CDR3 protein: CASSLDFAEAFF; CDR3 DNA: TGTGCCAGCAGCTTAGATTTCGCTGAAGCTTTCTTT
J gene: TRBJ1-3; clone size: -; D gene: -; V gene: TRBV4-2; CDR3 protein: CASSQDLARGSGNTIYF; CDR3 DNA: TGTGCCAGCAGCCAAGATCTCGCCAGGGGTTCCGGAAACACCATATATTTT
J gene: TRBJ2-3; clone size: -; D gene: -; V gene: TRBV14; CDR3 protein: CASSQMWATDTQYF; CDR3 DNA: TGTGCCAGCAGCCAAATGTGGGCTACAGATACGCAGTATTTT
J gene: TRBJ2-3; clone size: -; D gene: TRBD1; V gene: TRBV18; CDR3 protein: CASSPFLAGGLRNTQYF; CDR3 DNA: TGTGCCAGCTCACCATTCTTGGCAGGGGGCCTTAGGAATACGCAGTATTTT
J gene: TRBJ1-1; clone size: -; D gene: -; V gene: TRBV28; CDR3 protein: CASSPRMGHTEAFF; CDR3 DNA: TGTGCCAGCAGTCCCCGGATGGGGCACACTGAAGCTTTCTTT
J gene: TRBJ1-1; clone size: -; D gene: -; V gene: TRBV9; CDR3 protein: CASSVVIGTEAFF; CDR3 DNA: TGTGCCAGCAGCGTAGTTATCGGCACTGAAGCTTTCTTT
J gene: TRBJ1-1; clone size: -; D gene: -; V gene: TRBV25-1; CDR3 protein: CASKVGSGTEAFF; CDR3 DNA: TGTGCCAGCAAGGTGGGAAGCGGAACTGAAGCTTTCTTT
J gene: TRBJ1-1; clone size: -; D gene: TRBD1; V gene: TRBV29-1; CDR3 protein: CSAGQGRTEAFF; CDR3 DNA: TGCAGCGCTGGACAGGGGCGGACTGAAGCTTTCTTT
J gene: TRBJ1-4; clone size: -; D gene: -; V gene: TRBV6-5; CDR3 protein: CASGFLQNNEKLFF; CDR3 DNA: TGTGCCAGCGGATTTTTACAGAATAATGAAAAACTGTTTTTT